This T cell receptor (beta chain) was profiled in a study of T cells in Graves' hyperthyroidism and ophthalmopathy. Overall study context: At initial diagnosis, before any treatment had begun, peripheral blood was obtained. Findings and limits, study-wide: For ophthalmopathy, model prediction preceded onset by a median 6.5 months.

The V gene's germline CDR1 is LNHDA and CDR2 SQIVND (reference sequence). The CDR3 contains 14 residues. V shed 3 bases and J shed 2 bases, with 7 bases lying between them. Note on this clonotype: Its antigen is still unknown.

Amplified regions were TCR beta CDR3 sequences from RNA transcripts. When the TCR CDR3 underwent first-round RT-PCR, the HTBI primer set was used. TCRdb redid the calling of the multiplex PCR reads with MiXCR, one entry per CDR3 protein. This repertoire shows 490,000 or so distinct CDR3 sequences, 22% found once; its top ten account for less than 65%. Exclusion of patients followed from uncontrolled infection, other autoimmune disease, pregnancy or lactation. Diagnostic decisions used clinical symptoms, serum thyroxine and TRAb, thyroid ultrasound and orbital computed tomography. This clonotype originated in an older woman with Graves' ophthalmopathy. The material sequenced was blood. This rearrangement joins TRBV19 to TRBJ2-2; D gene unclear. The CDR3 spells CASSILQNTGELFF. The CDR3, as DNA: TGTGCCAGTAGTATTTTACAAAACACCGGGGAGCTGTTTTTT.